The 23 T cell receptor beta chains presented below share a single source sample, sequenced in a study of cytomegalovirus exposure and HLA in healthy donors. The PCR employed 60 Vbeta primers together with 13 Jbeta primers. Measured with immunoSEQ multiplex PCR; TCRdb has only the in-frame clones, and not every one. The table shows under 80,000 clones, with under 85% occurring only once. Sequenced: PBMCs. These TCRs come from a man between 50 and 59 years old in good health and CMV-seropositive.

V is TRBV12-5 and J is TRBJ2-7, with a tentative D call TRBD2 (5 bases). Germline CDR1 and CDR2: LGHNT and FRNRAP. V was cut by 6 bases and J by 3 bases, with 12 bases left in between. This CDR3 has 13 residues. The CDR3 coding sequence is TGTGCTAGTGGGAGGGATCTACACTACGAGCAGTACTTC. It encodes CASGRDLHYEQYF. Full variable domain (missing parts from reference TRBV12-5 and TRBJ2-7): DARVTQTPRHKVTEMGQEVTMRCQPILGHNTVFWYRQTMMQGLELLAYFRNRAPLDDSGMPKDRFSAEMPDATLATLKIQPSEPRDSAVYFCASGRDLHYEQYFGPGTRLTVT.

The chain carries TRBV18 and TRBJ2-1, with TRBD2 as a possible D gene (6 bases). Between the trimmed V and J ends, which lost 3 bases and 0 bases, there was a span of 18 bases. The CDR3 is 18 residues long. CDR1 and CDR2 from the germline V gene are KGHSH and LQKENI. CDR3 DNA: TGTGCCAGCTCACCGCTGCGGGGCTACAGTAACTCCTACAATGAGCAGTTCTTC. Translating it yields CASSPLRGYSNSYNEQFF.

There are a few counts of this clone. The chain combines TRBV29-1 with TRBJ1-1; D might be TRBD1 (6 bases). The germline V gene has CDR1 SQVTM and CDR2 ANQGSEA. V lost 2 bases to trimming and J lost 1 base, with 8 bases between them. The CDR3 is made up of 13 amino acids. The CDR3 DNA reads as TGCAGCGTTGAAATGGGACAGAACACTGAAGCTTTCTTT. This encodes CSVEMGQNTEAFF.

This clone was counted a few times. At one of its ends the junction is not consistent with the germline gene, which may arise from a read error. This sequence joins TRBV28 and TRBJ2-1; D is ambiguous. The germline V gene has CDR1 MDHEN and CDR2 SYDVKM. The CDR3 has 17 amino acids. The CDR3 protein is CASSLEPIEVYYNEHFF. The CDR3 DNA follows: TGTGCCAGCAGTTTGGAGCCTATAGAAGTGTATTACAATGAGCATTTCTTC.

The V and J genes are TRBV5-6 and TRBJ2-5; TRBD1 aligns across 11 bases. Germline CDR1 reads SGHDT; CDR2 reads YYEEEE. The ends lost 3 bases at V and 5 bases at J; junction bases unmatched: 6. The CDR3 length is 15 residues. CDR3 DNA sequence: TGTGCCAGCAGCTGGGGGACAGGGGGTGGGGAGACCCAGTACTTC. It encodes CASSWGTGGGETQYF.

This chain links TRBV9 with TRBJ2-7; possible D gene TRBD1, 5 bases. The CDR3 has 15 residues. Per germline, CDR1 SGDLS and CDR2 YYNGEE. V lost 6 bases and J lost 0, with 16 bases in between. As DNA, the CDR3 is TGTGCCAGCACCTCACAGGCGGCCAGCTCCTACGAGCAGTACTTC. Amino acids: CASTSQAASSYEQYF.

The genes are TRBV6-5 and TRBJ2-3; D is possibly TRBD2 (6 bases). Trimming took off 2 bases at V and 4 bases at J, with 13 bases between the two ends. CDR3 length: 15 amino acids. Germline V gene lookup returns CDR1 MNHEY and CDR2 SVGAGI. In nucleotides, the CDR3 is TGTGCCAGCAGTTACCAGACCGGGGGAGCAGATACGCAGTATTTT. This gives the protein CASSYQTGGADTQYF.

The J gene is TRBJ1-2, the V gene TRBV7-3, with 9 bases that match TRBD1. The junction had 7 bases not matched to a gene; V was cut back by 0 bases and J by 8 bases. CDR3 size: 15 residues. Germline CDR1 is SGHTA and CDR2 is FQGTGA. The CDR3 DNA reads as TGTGCCAGCAGCTTAACAGGGCGGACAGGGGAAGGCTACACCTTC. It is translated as CASSLTGRTGEGYTF. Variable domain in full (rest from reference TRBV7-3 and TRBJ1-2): GAGVSQTPSNKVTEKGKYVELRCDPISGHTALYWYRQSLGQGPEFLIYFQGTGAADDSGLPNDRFFAVRPEGSVSTLKIQRTERGDSAVYLCASSLTGRTGEGYTFGSGTRLTVV.

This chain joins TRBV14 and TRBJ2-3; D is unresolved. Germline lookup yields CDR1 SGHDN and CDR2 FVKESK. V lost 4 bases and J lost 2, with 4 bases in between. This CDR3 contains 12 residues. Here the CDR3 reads CASSRHTDTQYF. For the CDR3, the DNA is TGTGCCAGCAGCCGACACACAGATACGCAGTATTTT.

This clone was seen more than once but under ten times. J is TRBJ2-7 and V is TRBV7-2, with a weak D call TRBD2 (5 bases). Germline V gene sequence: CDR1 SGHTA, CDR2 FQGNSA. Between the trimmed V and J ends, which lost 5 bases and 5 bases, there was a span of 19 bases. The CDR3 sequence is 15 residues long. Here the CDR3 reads CASSRVLIVGDEQYF. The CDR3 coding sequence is TGTGCCAGCAGCCGAGTTCTGATAGTGGGAGACGAGCAGTACTTC. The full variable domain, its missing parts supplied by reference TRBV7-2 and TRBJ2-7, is GAGVSQSPSNKVTEKGKDVELRCDPISGHTALYWYRQSLGQGLEFLIYFQGNSAPDKSGLPSDRFSAERTGGSVSTLTIQRTQQEDSAVYLCASSRVLIVGDEQYFGPGTRLTVT.

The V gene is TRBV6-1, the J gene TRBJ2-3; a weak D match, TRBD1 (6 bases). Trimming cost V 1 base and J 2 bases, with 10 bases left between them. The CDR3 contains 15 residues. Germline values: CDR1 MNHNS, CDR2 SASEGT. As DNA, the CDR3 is TGTGCCAGCAGTGAAGGGTGGGGGCTCACAGATACGCAGTATTTT. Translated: CASSEGWGLTDTQYF.

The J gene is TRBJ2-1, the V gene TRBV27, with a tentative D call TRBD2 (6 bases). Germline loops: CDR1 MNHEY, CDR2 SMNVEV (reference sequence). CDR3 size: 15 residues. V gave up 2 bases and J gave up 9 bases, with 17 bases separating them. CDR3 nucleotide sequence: TGTGCCAGCAGTTTAGGGGGACTGACTAGTGCTGAGCAGTTCTTC. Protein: CASSLGGLTSAEQFF.

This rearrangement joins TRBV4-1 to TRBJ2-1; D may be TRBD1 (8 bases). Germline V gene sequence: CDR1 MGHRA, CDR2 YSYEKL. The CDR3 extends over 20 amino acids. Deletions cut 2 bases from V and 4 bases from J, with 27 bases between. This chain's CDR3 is CASSQTRTGRWEGAYNEQFF. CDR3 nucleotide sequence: TGCGCCAGCAGCCAAACTCGGACAGGGCGGTGGGAGGGAGCTTACAATGAGCAGTTCTTC.

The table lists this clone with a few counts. Here the CDR3 DNA reads TGTGCCGGAGCGATCGATAGCAATCAGCCCCAGCATTTT. It codes for CAGAIDSNQPQHF. V usage is TRBV30 and J usage is TRBJ1-5; no firm D call. V was pared by 8 bases and J by 0 bases, with 11 bases between. Germline values: CDR1 GTSNPN, CDR2 SVGIG (reference sequence). This CDR3 is 13 amino acids long.

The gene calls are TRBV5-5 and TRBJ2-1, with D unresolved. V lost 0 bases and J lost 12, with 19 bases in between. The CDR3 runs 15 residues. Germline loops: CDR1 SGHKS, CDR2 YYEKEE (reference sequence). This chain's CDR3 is CASSLVSGTMGGQFF. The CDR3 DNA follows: TGTGCCAGCAGCTTGGTTTCAGGAACGATGGGTGGGCAGTTCTTC.

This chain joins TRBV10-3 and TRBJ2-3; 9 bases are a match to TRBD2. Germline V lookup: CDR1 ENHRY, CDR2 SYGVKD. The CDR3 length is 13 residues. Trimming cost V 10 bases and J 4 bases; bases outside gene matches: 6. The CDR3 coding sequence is TGTGCCACCCTAGCGGGATACGCAGATACGCAGTATTTT. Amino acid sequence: CATLAGYADTQYF.

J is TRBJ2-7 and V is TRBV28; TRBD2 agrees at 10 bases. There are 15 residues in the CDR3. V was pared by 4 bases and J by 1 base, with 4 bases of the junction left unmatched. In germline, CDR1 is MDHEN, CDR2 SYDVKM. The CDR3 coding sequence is TGTGCCAGCAGTTCACATAGCGGGGGGTCCTACGAGCAGTACTTC. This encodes CASSSHSGGSYEQYF.

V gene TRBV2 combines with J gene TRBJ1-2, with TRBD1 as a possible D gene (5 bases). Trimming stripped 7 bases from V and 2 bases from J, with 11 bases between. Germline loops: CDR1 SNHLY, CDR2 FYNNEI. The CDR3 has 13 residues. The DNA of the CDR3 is TGTGCCAGCATTAGACAGTTCAACTATGGCTACACCTTC. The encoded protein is CASIRQFNYGYTF.

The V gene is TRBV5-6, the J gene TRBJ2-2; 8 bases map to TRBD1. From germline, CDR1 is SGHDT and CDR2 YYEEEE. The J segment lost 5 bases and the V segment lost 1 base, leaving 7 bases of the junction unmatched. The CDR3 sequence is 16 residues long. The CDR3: CASSLRAGGITGELFF. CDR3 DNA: TGTGCCAGCAGCTTGAGGGCAGGGGGCATTACCGGGGAGCTGTTTTTT. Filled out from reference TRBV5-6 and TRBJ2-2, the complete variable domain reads DAGVTQSPTHLIKTRGQQVTLRCSPKSGHDTVSWYQQALGQGPQFIFQYYEEEERQRGNFPDRFSGHQFPNYSSELNVNALLLGDSALYLCASSLRAGGITGELFFGEGSRLTVL.

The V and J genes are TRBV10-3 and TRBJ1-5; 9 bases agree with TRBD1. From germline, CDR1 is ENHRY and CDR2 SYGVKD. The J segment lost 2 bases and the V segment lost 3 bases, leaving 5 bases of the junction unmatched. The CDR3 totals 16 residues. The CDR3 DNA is TGTGCCATCAGTGAACAGGGGGCAGAGGGCAATCAGCCCCAGCATTTT. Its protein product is CAISEQGAEGNQPQHF.

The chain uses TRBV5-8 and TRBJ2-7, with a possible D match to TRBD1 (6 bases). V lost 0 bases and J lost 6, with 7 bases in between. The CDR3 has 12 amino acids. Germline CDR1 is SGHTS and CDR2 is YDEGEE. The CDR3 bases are TGTGCCAGCAGCTTGGCAGGGGCCGAGCAGTACTTC. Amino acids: CASSLAGAEQYF.

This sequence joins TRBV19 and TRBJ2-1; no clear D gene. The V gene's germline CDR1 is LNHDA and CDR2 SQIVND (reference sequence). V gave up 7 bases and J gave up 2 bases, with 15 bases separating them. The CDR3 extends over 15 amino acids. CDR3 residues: CASTPAAAAYNEQFF. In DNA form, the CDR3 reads TGTGCCAGTACCCCCGCTGCGGCCGCCTACAATGAGCAGTTCTTC.

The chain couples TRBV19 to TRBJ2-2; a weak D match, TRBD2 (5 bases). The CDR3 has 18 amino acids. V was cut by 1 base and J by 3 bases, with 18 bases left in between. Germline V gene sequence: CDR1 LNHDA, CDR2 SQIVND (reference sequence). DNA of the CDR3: TGTGCCAGTAGTATAGCCCTCTTTTTAATTAGCGACACCGGGGAGCTGTTTTTT. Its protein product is CASSIALFLISDTGELFF.